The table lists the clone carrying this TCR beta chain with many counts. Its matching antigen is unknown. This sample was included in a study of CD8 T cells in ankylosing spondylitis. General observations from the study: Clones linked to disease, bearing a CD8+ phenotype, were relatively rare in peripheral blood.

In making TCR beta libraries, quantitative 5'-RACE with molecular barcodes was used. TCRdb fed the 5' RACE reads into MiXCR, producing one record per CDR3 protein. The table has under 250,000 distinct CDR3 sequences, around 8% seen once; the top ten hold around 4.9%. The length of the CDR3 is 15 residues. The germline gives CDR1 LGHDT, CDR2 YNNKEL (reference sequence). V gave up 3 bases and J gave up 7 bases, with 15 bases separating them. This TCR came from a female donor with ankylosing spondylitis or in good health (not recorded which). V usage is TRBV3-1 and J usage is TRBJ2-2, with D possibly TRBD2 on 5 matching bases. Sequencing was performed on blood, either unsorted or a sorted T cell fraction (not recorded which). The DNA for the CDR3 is TGTGCCAGCAGCCAGGCACTAGATGGTCGCGGGGAGCTGTTTTTT. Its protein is CASSQALDGRGELFF.